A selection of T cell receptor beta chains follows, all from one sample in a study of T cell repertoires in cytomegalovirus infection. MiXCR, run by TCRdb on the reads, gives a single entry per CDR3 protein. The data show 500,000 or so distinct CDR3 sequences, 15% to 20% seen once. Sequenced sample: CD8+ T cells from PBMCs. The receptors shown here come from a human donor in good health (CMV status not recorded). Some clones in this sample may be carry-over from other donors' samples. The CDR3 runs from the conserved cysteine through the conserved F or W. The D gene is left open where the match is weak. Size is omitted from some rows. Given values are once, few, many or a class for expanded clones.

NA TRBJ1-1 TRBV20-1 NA CSAARGAREFTKAFF TGCAGTGCAGCTAGGGGGGCCAGGGAATTCACTAAAGCTTTCTTT
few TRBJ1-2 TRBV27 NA CASSLSGQGNGYTF TGTGCCAGCAGTTTATCGGGGCAGGGGAACGGCTACACCTTC
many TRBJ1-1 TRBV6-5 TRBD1 CASSPDRVNTEAFF TGTGCCAGCAGCCCCGACAGGGTGAACACTGAAGCTTTCTTT
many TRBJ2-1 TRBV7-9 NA CASSRQLGRTLNEQFF TGTGCCAGCAGCCGGCAGCTGGGACGGACTCTCAATGAGCAGTTCTTC
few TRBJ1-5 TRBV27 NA CATKRGGGNQPQHF TGTGCCACTAAGCGGGGGGGTGGCAATCAGCCCCAGCATTTT
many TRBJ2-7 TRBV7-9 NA CASSSPMDVEQYF TGTGCCAGCAGTTCCCCCATGGACGTGGAGCAGTACTTC
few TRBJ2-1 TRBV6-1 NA CASSEPGSNEQFF TGTGCCAGCAGTGAACCGGGATCCAATGAGCAGTTCTTC
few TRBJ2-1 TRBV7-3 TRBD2 CASSLIWRESYNEQFF TGTGCCAGCAGCTTAATTTGGCGGGAGTCCTACAATGAGCAGTTCTTC
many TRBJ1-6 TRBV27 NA CASSLRQLNSPLHF TGTGCCAGCAGTTTGCGTCAGCTAAATTCACCCCTCCACTTT
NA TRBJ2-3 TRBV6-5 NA CASSYSRTGADTQYF TGTGCCAGCAGTTACTCCCGTACGGGGGCGGATACGCAGTATTTT
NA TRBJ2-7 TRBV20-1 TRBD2 CSASKRAGGYEQYF TGCAGTGCGTCCAAGAGGGCGGGAGGCTACGAGCAGTACTTC
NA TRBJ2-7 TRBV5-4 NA CASSLGGGGAACEQYF TGTGCCAGCAGCTTGGGCGGCGGTGGGGCTGCCTGCGAGCAGTACTTC
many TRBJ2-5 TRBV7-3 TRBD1 CASSATGGQETQYF TGTGCCAGCAGCGCGACAGGGGGCCAAGAGACCCAGTACTTC
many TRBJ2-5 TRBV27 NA CASSPGTSQETQYF TGTGCCAGCAGTCCGGGGACTTCCCAAGAGACCCAGTACTTC
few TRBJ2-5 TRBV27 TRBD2 CASSSVLAGQETQYF TGTGCCAGCAGTTCGGTTCTAGCGGGACAAGAGACCCAGTACTTC
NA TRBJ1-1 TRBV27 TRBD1 CAAGTGVSTEAFF TGTGCTGCTGGGACAGGGGTTAGCACTGAAGCTTTCTTT
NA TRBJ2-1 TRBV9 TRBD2 CASSETSGRANEQFF TGTGCCAGCAGCGAGACTAGCGGGAGGGCCAATGAGCAGTTCTTC
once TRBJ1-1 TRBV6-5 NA CASSYWGVKEAAEAFF TGTGCCAGCAGTTACTGGGGCGTCAAGGAGGCGGCTGAAGCTTTCTTT
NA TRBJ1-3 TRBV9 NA CASSTGLTLSGNTIYF TGTGCCAGCAGCACGGGACTCACGTTATCTGGAAACACCATATATTTT
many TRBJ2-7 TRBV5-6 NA CASSLGPGAYYEQYF TGTGCCAGCAGCTTGGGTCCGGGAGCTTACTACGAGCAGTACTTC
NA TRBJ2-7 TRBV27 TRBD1 CASSSSGTVVSYEQYF TGTGCCAGCAGTTCCTCCGGGACAGTCGTTTCCTACGAGCAGTACTTC
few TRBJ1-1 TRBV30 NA CAWIAVPAESHTEAFF TGTGCCTGGATAGCGGTCCCCGCGGAGTCGCACACTGAAGCTTTCTTT
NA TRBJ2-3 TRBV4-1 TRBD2 CASRPSEREGLTDTQYF TGCGCCAGCAGGCCGTCGGAGCGGGAGGGCCTCACAGATACGCAGTATTTT
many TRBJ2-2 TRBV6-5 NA CASSRGAGELFF TGTGCCAGCAGTAGGGGCGCCGGGGAGCTGTTTTTT
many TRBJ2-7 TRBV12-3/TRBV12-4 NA CASSWSGTGKNEQYF TGTGCCAGCAGTTGGTCCGGGACTGGGAAGAACGAGCAGTACTTC
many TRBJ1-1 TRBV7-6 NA CASSLGVAGENTEAFF TGTGCCAGCAGCTTAGGGGTGGCTGGGGAGAACACTGAAGCTTTCTTT
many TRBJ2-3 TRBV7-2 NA CASIQPGSLGETDTQYF TGTGCCAGCATCCAGCCGGGTTCACTGGGAGAGACAGATACGCAGTATTTT
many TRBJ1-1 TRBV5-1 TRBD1 CASSLTGEAFF TGTGCCAGCAGCCTGACAGGGGAAGCTTTCTTT
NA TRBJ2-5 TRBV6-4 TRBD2 CASSDLAGGPETQYF TGTGCCAGCAGTGACTTAGCGGGAGGGCCGGAGACCCAGTACTTC
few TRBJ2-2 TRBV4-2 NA CASSQEAGGAGELFF TGTGCCAGCAGCCAAGAGGCCGGAGGAGCCGGGGAGCTGTTTTTT
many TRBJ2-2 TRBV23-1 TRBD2 CASSQSGGTSAGELFF TGCGCCAGCAGTCAATCCGGCGGGACTAGCGCCGGGGAGCTGTTTTTT
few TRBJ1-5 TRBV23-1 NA CASSQSSGDQPQHF TGCGCCAGCAGTCAATCGAGCGGGGATCAGCCCCAGCATTTT
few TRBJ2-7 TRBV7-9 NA CASSLRSWEQYF TGTGCCAGCAGCTTACGGTCTTGGGAGCAGTACTTC
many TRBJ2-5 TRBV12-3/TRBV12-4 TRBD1 CASTSGTGGEETQYF TGTGCCAGCACCTCCGGGACAGGGGGAGAGGAGACCCAGTACTTC
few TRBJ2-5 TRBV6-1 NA CASFQDYLLRETQYF TGTGCCAGCTTCCAGGACTATCTTCTCAGGGAGACCCAGTACTTC
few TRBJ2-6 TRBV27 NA CASRPGDIGANVLTF TGTGCCAGCCGTCCGGGGGACATTGGGGCCAACGTCCTGACTTTC
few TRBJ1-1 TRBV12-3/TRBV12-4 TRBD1 CASGTQGASMNTEAFF TGTGCCAGCGGAACTCAGGGGGCATCCATGAACACTGAAGCTTTCTTT
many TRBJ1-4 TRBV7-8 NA CASSFGTGSGEKLFF TGTGCCAGCAGCTTCGGAACGGGGTCGGGTGAAAAACTGTTTTTT
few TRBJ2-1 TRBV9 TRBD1 CASSPSGTGDYNEQFF TGTGCCAGCAGCCCGTCCGGGACAGGGGACTACAATGAGCAGTTCTTC
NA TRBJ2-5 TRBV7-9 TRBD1 CASGSPGTGIPLSQETQYF TGTGCCAGCGGATCTCCCGGGACAGGGATTCCCCTTTCCCAAGAGACCCAGTACTTC
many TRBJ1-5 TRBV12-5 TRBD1 CASGPRDRDLGNQPQHF TGTGCTAGTGGTCCTCGGGACAGGGATCTTGGCAATCAGCCCCAGCATTTT
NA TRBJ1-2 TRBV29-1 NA CSVAGRAAGYTF TGCAGCGTTGCGGGCAGGGCTGCCGGCTACACCTTC